The source of this T cell receptor (beta chain) is a study of T cell responses to AZD1222 COVID-19 vaccine. The table came from immunoSEQ multiplex PCR; TCRdb's copy has only in-frame clones and leaves some out. Of around 130,000 clones listed, about 90% are singletons. Broader study findings: Nearly half of the spike-specific TCRs reportedly recognize variant regions that carry no mutations.

CDR1 and CDR2 from the germline V gene are SGHNT and YYREEE (reference sequence). The length of the CDR3 is 17 residues. Trimming pared 2 bases from V and 5 bases from J, leaving 22 bases between. This clone was seen just once. Its antigen is not identified. This receptor was identified in an adult who received the MenACWY meningococcal vaccine as a control. The sequenced sample was peripheral blood, obtained 28 days after the second dose of the MenACWY control vaccine. The V call is TRBV5-4, the J call TRBJ2-5, with D perhaps being TRBD1 or TRBD2 (6 bases each). The CDR3 sequence: CASSFTRYGGAGETQYF. CDR3 bases: TGTGCCAGCAGCTTCACTCGTTACGGGGGCGCAGGGGAGACCCAGTACTTC.